The present T cell receptor beta chain was sequenced within a study of post-analysis software for immune sequencing data. The study's findings and limits: In patients, TRBV5-6, TRBV5-1 and TRBV20-1 belonged to five TRBV segments found more frequently than in controls. People with multiple sclerosis had a significantly lower normalized Chao1 diversity than controls did. Strong co-clustering by F measure was seen for same-batch samples.

Per germline, CDR1 SGHTA and CDR2 FQGNSA. The CDR3 consists of 15 residues. The V end was cut by 1 base, the J end by 0 bases, with 7 bases between. This clonotype was seen only a few times. Its antigen is as yet unknown. Unique molecular identifiers were built into the TCR beta cDNA libraries. About 540,000 cDNA molecules were obtained from approximately 0.91 to 9.4 million T cells. TCRdb passed the PCR reads through MiXCR, listing each CDR3 protein once. The sample holds some 700,000 distinct CDR3 sequences, approximately 60% seen once. The chain has TRBV7-2 and TRBJ2-1, with D unclear. The specimen was blood. This sequence originates from a girl aged 2-9 years with multiple sclerosis. The CDR3 nucleotides are TGTGCCAGCAGCTTAGTCGTGGGCTCCTACAATGAGCAGTTCTTC. Translated: CASSLVVGSYNEQFF.